Below, 23 T cell receptor beta chains from the same sample are listed, as sequenced in a study of blood T cell repertoires in COVID-19 (TCRdb year 2020). Library generation was performed with the immunoSEQ multiplex PCR assay. The source is immuneACCESS, and TCRdb retained only in-frame sequences with V and J called. Part of the clones is not carried over; for the studies checked, unresolved V genes explain less than half of this, and the remainder is unexplained. In all, the sample holds about 190,000 clones, and 65% to 85% of those were seen once. The ten largest clones take up roughly 3.2% of the sample. Sequencing input: PBMCs or T cells enriched from blood (not recorded which). All receptors derive from a woman in her 30s who had recovered from COVID-19.

V and J are TRBV3-1 (or the pseudogene TRBV3-2) and TRBJ2-3, with 12 bases fitting TRBD2. Germline trimming cut 5 bases from V and 2 bases from J; bases unmatched to any gene: 5. The CDR3 is 16 residues long. Germline-derived CDR1 and CDR2 are LGHDT and YNNKEL (reference sequence). The CDR3 spells CASSALAGGHTDTQYF. In DNA form, the CDR3 reads TGTGCCAGCAGCGCCCTAGCGGGGGGGCACACAGATACGCAGTATTTT.

V usage is TRBV4-1 and J usage is TRBJ2-2; weak D call: TRBD2 (5 bases). Between the trimmed V and J ends, which lost 5 bases and 0 bases, there was a span of 16 bases. The CDR3 is made up of 17 amino acids. Germline V gene sequence: CDR1 MGHRA, CDR2 YSYEKL. This chain's CDR3 is CASSYSSGATNTGELFF. DNA of the CDR3: TGCGCCAGCAGCTACTCCAGCGGCGCCACGAACACCGGGGAGCTGTTTTTT.

The chain uses TRBV6-4 and TRBJ2-6; 7 positions agree with TRBD2. The CDR3 is 15 amino acids. Germline V CDR1 and CDR2: MRHNA, SNTAGT. J lost 2 bases, V lost 5 bases, and 3 bases had no gene match. The CDR3 region is CASSQGGAGANVLTF. The DNA for the CDR3 is TGTGCCAGCAGTCAGGGAGGGGCTGGGGCCAACGTCCTGACTTTC.

The chain combines TRBV9 with TRBJ2-1, with TRBD2 matching 8 bases. Germline CDR1 SGDLS, CDR2 YYNGEE. The V segment lost 0 bases and the J segment 6 bases; nucleotides outside the gene matches: 8. The CDR3 consists of 16 residues. The CDR3 DNA is TGTGCCAGCAGCGTAGGGGGACTAGGGAAAGGCAATGAGCAGTTCTTC. Amino acids: CASSVGGLGKGNEQFF.

The chain recombines TRBV4-1 with TRBJ2-1, with TRBD1 matching 8 bases. Germline V lookup: CDR1 MGHRA, CDR2 YSYEKL. The junction had 6 bases not matched to a gene; V was cut back by 2 bases and J by 9 bases. The CDR3 is 14 amino acids. CDR3: CASSQPRGLSEQFF. CDR3 sequence (DNA): TGCGCCAGCAGCCAACCCAGGGGGCTGAGTGAGCAGTTCTTC.

This rearrangement joins TRBV5-1 to TRBJ2-3; the D is unclear. V was clipped by 4 bases and J by 2 bases, with 8 bases between them. The CDR3 runs to 13 residues. Germline loops: CDR1 SGHRS, CDR2 YFSETQ. CDR3 DNA: TGCGCCAGCAGCCTAGATCCCACAGATACGCAGTATTTT. This codes for CASSLDPTDTQYF. Looking up the rest from reference TRBV5-1 and TRBJ2-3 gives the full variable domain: KAGVTQTPRYLIKTRGQQVTLSCSPISGHRSVSWYQQTPGQGLQFLFEYFSETQRNKGNFPGRFSGRQFSNSRSEMNVSTLELGDSALYLCASSLDPTDTQYFGPGTRLTVL.

The chain recombines TRBV5-4 with TRBJ1-1; D call uncertain. Trimming removed 0 bases from V and 1 base from J, with 4 bases in between. Germline V lookup: CDR1 SGHNT, CDR2 YYREEE (reference sequence). CDR3 size: 13 residues. The CDR3 loop is CASSLDTNTEAFF. In DNA, the CDR3 is TGTGCCAGCAGCTTGGACACGAACACTGAAGCTTTCTTT. Complete variable domain (other parts from reference TRBV5-4 and TRBJ1-1): ETGVTQSPTHLIKTRGQQVTLRCSSQSGHNTVSWYQQALGQGPQFIFQYYREEENGRGNFPPRFSGLQFPNYSSELNVNALELDDSALYLCASSLDTNTEAFFGQGTRLTVV.

Worth noting for this clone: The junction does not match germline at one end; this may be a read error. V and J are TRBV7-9 and TRBJ1-2; D unresolved. CDR1 and CDR2 from the germline V gene are SEHNR and FQNEAQ (reference sequence). The CDR3 has 13 amino acids. The chain's CDR3 is CASTALQPAGYSF. CDR3 DNA sequence: TGTGCCAGCACCGCCCTACAACCTGCCGGCTACAGCTTC. Variable domain in full (rest from reference TRBV7-9 and TRBJ1-2): DTGVSQNPRHKITKRGQNVTFRCDPISEHNRLYWYRQTLGQGPEFLTYFQNEAQLEKSRLLSDRFSAERPKGSFSTLEIQRTEQGDSAMYLCASTALQPAGYSFGSGTRLTVV.

This chain links TRBV6-5 with TRBJ1-6; no clear D. Per germline, CDR1 MNHEY and CDR2 SVGAGI. Trimming cost V 4 bases and J 14 bases, with 24 bases left between them. The CDR3 covers 16 residues. CDR3 in DNA: TGTGCCAGCAGTTCCCGAGAGGCCAGAGTAGGTCTGGCCCTCCACTTT. This gives the protein CASSSREARVGLALHF.

This clone appeared a few times. This chain uses TRBV20-1 with TRBJ2-7; D call uncertain. The CDR3 covers 8 residues. From germline, CDR1 is DFQATT and CDR2 SNEGSKA (reference sequence). CDR3 in DNA: TGCAGACGAGAAGAGCAGTACGTC. Translating it yields CRREEQYV.

The chain has TRBV28 and TRBJ1-2; TRBD1 matches 7 bases. This CDR3 spans 14 amino acids. Germline V gives CDR1 MDHEN, CDR2 SYDVKM. Unmatched junction bases numbered 9, after V lost 7 bases and J lost 4 bases. CDR3 bases: TGTGCCAGCACCTCCTTCGGGACAGTCTATGGCTACACCTTC. Its translation: CASTSFGTVYGYTF.

This clone was observed a handful of times. This chain's CDR3 is CASSQAKNARDYGGDTQYF. CDR3 coding DNA: TGTGCCAGCAGCCAAGCAAAAAACGCCCGGGACTATGGTGGAGATACGCAGTATTTT. The rearrangement uses TRBV3-1 (or the pseudogene TRBV3-2) and TRBJ2-3; 7 bases align to TRBD2. The CDR3 has 19 residues. Germline V gene sequence: CDR1 LGHDT, CDR2 YNNKEL (reference sequence). V gave up 1 base and J gave up 5 bases; unmatched junction bases: 18.

This clone was counted only a few times. The chain employs TRBV11-2 and TRBJ1-6; a possible D gene is TRBD1 (6 bases). The V and J ends lost 3 bases and 10 bases respectively, with 13 bases between them. CDR1 and CDR2 from the germline V gene are SGHAT and FQNNGV. The CDR3 contains 14 residues. For the CDR3, the DNA is TGTGCCAGCAGCTTCATCAGGGGAAACTCACCCCTCCACTTT. It codes for CASSFIRGNSPLHF.

The rearrangement links TRBV7-3 to TRBJ1-1, with D perhaps TRBD1 (5 bases). CDR3 size: 16 residues. CDR1 is SGHTA, CDR2 FQGTGA, per germline. V lost 6 bases to trimming and J lost 1 base, with 18 bases between them. In DNA form, the CDR3 reads TGTGCCAGCAGTAGTAGGGGATCTCTCGGGAACACTGAAGCTTTCTTT. This translates into CASSSRGSLGNTEAFF.

The chain joins TRBV2 to TRBJ2-1; TRBD1 matches at 9 bases. Germline V gene lookup returns CDR1 SNHLY and CDR2 FYNNEI. CDR3 length equals 14 residues. V shed 7 bases, J shed 7 bases, and the junction held 8 bases outside the gene matches. The CDR3 region has the DNA TGTGCCAGCAAGTTCGGGACAGGGTCTAATGAGCAGTTCTTC. Its translation is CASKFGTGSNEQFF.

The chain has TRBV5-4 and TRBJ1-3; 11 bases map to TRBD1. From germline, CDR1 is SGHNT and CDR2 YYREEE (reference sequence). V lost 0 bases and J lost 3; bases outside the gene matches: 5. The CDR3 totals 17 residues. The CDR3 region has the DNA TGTGCCAGCAGCTTGGGGGACAGGGGGTACGATGGAAACACCATATATTTT. Its translation is CASSLGDRGYDGNTIYF.

J is TRBJ1-1 and V is TRBV19; 10 bases fit TRBD1. CDR3 length: 16 residues. With V trimmed by 1 base and J by 1 base, 3 bases remained unmatched. Germline V CDR1 and CDR2: LNHDA, SQIVND (reference sequence). The CDR3 sequence is CASSIGTGGKNTEAFF. CDR3 in DNA: TGTGCCAGTAGTATAGGGACAGGGGGGAAGAACACTGAAGCTTTCTTT. The complete variable domain, with remaining parts taken from reference TRBV19 and TRBJ1-1, reads DGGITQSPKYLFRKEGQNVTLSCEQNLNHDAMYWYRQDPGQGLRLIYYSQIVNDFQKGDIAEGYSVSREKKESFPLTVTSAQKNPTAFYLCASSIGTGGKNTEAFFGQGTRLTVV.

The V gene is TRBV28, the J gene TRBJ2-7; 9 bases match TRBD1. Germline V gives CDR1 MDHEN, CDR2 SYDVKM. The length of the CDR3 is 14 residues. V lost 3 bases, J lost 6 bases, and 6 bases stayed unmatched. The CDR3 spells CASSFSGTGTEQYF. In DNA form, the CDR3 reads TGTGCCAGCAGTTTTTCCGGGACAGGGACCGAGCAGTACTTC.

The chain links TRBV21-1 to TRBJ2-7; the D call in the table, TRBD1, was not verified against the DNA. TRBV21-1 is reported as a pseudogene. The CDR3 sequence is 15 residues long. The CDR3 region has the DNA TGTGCCAGCACCGAAGACAGAAGGAGCTCCTACGAGCAGTACGTC. Translated, it gives CASTEDRRSSYEQYV.

The chain carries TRBV6-5 and TRBJ2-1; D remains unclear. Germline CDR1 and CDR2: MNHEY and SVGAGI. The CDR3 has 13 amino acids. V was clipped by 4 bases and J by 1 base, with 5 bases between them. CDR3 in DNA: TGTGCCAGCAGTTTCACTTCCTACAATGAGCAGTTCTTC. Translated, it gives CASSFTSYNEQFF.

Turning to this clone: An end of the junction does not agree with germline; a read error may underlie this. V usage is TRBV7-7 and J usage is TRBJ2-2, with TRBD2 matching over 7 bases. The CDR3 has 19 amino acids. Germline V lookup: CDR1 SSHAT, CDR2 FNYEAQ (reference sequence). This chain's CDR3 is CASSRPPSPGRGGTGELFF. The DNA of the CDR3 is TGTGCTAGCAGCCGACCTCCTTCCCCGGGGCGGGGAGGGACCGGGGAGCTGTTTTTT.

This chain links TRBV4-2 with TRBJ1-5; a weak D match, TRBD1 (6 bases). CDR3 length: 15 residues. Looked up from germline, CDR1 is LGHNA and CDR2 is YNFKEQ. V lost 4 bases to trimming and J lost 3 bases, with 13 bases between them. The CDR3 coding sequence is TGTGCCAGCAGCCCCCAAGACAGGAACAATCAGCCCCAGCATTTT. This codes for CASSPQDRNNQPQHF.

V gene TRBV5-4 combines with J gene TRBJ2-7, with a tentative D call TRBD2 (5 bases). Trimming took off 5 bases at V and 6 bases at J, with 12 bases between the two ends. This CDR3 region has 12 residues. Per germline, CDR1 SGHNT and CDR2 YYREEE (reference sequence). The CDR3 nucleotides read TGTGCCAGCAGTTCCCCGGGGTCCGAGCAGTACTTC. Amino acids: CASSSPGSEQYF.